This TCR beta chain was recorded in a study of blood T cell repertoires in COVID-19. Study details: Acute-phase and convalescent COVID-19 samples originated in the United States, Italy and Spain. PBMCs, B-cell-depleted T cells, or T cells provided the cDNA or gDNA that made up the material.

How the authors handled the data: The authors estimated nucleated cell counts from reference gene primer amplification. Sequenced by immunoSEQ multiplex PCR; TCRdb stores in-frame clones only, minus some. Clone size and the V and J calls come from that table; the DNA yielded D and trimming. The table records 200,000 to 250,000 clones, around nine tenths of them present only once. Patients in Seattle were enrolled during active infection, then followed longitudinally. This clone was recorded only once. V was pared by 6 bases and J by 4 bases, with 8 bases of the junction left unmatched. Germline-derived CDR1 and CDR2 are SQVTM and ANQGSEA. The CDR3 sequence is 14 residues long.

Specimen: peripheral blood. This TCR came from a man aged 50-59 years with COVID-19, enrolled during active disease. The rearrangement uses TRBV29-1 and TRBJ2-1; TRBD2 agrees at 8 bases. CDR3 coding DNA: TGCAGCGTGCTGACTAGCGACTTGTACAATGAGCAGTTCTTC. Amino acid sequence: CSVLTSDLYNEQFF.